This T cell receptor beta chain appears in the sequencing data of a study of spatial heterogeneity in lung cancer. The CDR3 consists of 15 residues. Germline CDR1 reads DFQATT; CDR2 reads SNEGSKA (reference sequence). Trimming shortened V by 5 bases and J by 2 bases, and 19 bases separated the two germline ends. Time point described: blood at routine non-recurrence follow-up after resection. A single record per CDR3 protein comes from TCRdb applying MiXCR to the 5' RACE reads. The sample has under 45,000 distinct CDR3 sequences, just over 7.5% seen once. This sequence was found in a male donor with early-stage non-small cell lung cancer. The starting material was PBMCs, obtained at follow-up. This chain connects TRBV20-1 to TRBJ2-7, with a tentative D call TRBD2 (8 bases). In DNA, the CDR3 is TGCAGTGCTCAAAGGGGGCTAGCGGGTACCTACGAGCAGTACTTC. It is translated as CSAQRGLAGTYEQYF.